One sample yielded the 30 T cell receptor beta chains listed below, sequenced in a study of T cell responses to AZD1222 COVID-19 vaccine. Only in-frame clones appear in the TCRdb table, and some are missing; sequencing was by immunoSEQ multiplex PCR. The table records more than 75,000 clones, almost 90% of them present only once. This specimen was peripheral blood, taken on day 0 of AZD1222 vaccination. Receptors originate from an adult in good health.

The chain couples TRBV7-3 to TRBJ2-2; TRBD1 might be the D (5 bases). Deletions cut 0 bases from V and 6 bases from J, with 11 bases between. CDR3 length: 15 amino acids. The germline V gene encodes CDR1 SGHTA and CDR2 FQGTGA. As DNA, the CDR3 is TGTGCCAGCAGCTTAACAGGCCAGGGATCCGGGGAGCTGTTTTTT. It codes for CASSLTGQGSGELFF.

This chain connects TRBV3-1 (or the pseudogene TRBV3-2) to TRBJ2-4, with D possibly being TRBD1 or TRBD2 (6 bases each). This CDR3 region has 21 residues. In germline, CDR1 is LGHDT, CDR2 YNNKEL (reference sequence). V was shortened by 0 bases and J by 1 base, with 25 bases between the two germline ends. The CDR3 nucleotides are TGTGCCAGCAGCCAAGATCTAGGGGGGATGGGACTTGGATTTGCCAAAAACATTCAGTACTTC. It translates to CASSQDLGGMGLGFAKNIQYF.

The chain has TRBV2 and TRBJ1-5, with D maybe TRBD1 (5 bases). Germline V CDR1 and CDR2: SNHLY, FYNNEI. V was trimmed by 3 bases and J by 6 bases, leaving 9 bases between them. This CDR3 region has 13 residues. The DNA of the CDR3 is TGTGCCAGCAGTGACGACAGCTTTCAGCCCCAGCATTTT. This encodes CASSDDSFQPQHF.

The rearrangement uses TRBV4-3 and TRBJ2-5, with D unclear. V was trimmed by 4 bases and J by 2 bases, leaving 8 bases between them. The CDR3 extends over 13 amino acids. Germline CDR1 and CDR2: LGHNA and YSLEER. The CDR3 DNA is TGCGCCAGCAGCCGAGAGGTTCAAGAGACCCAGTACTTC. It encodes CASSREVQETQYF.

In its sample, this clone was seen a few times. The rearrangement links TRBV11-1 to TRBJ1-1, with TRBD1 matching 8 bases. The CDR3 has 14 amino acids. The junction had 3 bases not matched to a gene; V was cut back by 3 bases and J by 3 bases. CDR1 is SGHAT and CDR2 is FQDESV in the germline V gene (reference sequence). In DNA, the CDR3 is TGTGCCAGCAGCTTGGGGACAGGTCACACTGAAGCTTTCTTT. Translating it yields CASSLGTGHTEAFF. The full variable domain, with the rest looked up from reference TRBV11-1 and TRBJ1-1, is EAEVAQSPRYKITEKSQAVAFWCDPISGHATLYWYRQILGQGPELLVQFQDESVVDDSQLPKDRFSAERLKGVDSTLKIQPAELGDSAMYLCASSLGTGHTEAFFGQGTRLTVV.

The chain joins TRBV6-5 to TRBJ2-7, with D unresolved. Germline values: CDR1 MNHEY, CDR2 SVGAGI. V gave up 8 bases and J gave up 8 bases, with 16 bases separating them. This CDR3 contains 12 residues. DNA for the CDR3: TGTGCCAGCTTGTCCGCTGGACGGAAGCAGTACTTC. Amino acid sequence: CASLSAGRKQYF.

The chain links TRBV24-1 to TRBJ2-6; 7 bases match TRBD1. V was clipped by 3 bases and J by 0 bases; unmatched bases: 4. Germline V lookup: CDR1 KGHDR, CDR2 SFDVKD. The CDR3 has 17 amino acids. This CDR3 is CATSDRTGASGANVLTF. DNA for the CDR3: TGTGCCACCAGTGATCGGACAGGAGCCTCTGGGGCCAACGTCCTGACTTTC.

This clone was seen a handful of times. The V call is TRBV24-1, the J call TRBJ2-7; D possibly corresponds to TRBD1 (6 bases). Trimming cost V 1 base and J 4 bases, with 22 bases left between them. The CDR3 runs 18 residues. Germline-derived CDR1 and CDR2 are KGHDR and SFDVKD. CDR3 protein: CATSDFSGVRPTTYEQYF. CDR3 DNA sequence: TGTGCCACCAGTGATTTTTCAGGGGTAAGGCCAACTACATACGAGCAGTACTTC.

The chain joins TRBV9 to TRBJ1-2, with D tentatively TRBD1 (6 bases). V was clipped by 0 bases and J by 2 bases, with 20 bases between them. CDR1 is SGDLS and CDR2 is YYNGEE in the germline V gene. The CDR3 sequence is 18 residues long. The CDR3 protein is CASSVAVSAGGLNYGYTF. The CDR3 DNA reads TGTGCCAGCAGCGTAGCTGTTAGTGCCGGGGGGCTCAACTATGGCTACACCTTC.

The gene calls are TRBV27 and TRBJ2-1; perhaps TRBD1 as D (7 bases). The CDR3 has 15 residues. V was shortened by 2 bases and J by 9 bases, with 17 bases between the two germline ends. Germline V gene sequence: CDR1 MNHEY, CDR2 SMNVEV (reference sequence). As DNA, the CDR3 is TGTGCCAGCAGTTTAGAGGGCAGGGGGGTAGGTGAGCAGTTCTTC. Protein: CASSLEGRGVGEQFF.

The rearrangement joins TRBV2 to TRBJ2-7; D tentatively fits TRBD1 or TRBD2 (5 bases each). This CDR3 contains 15 residues. Germline V gives CDR1 SNHLY, CDR2 FYNNEI. V was pared by 6 bases and J by 9 bases, with 24 bases between. The CDR3 region is CASSASGTEARGQYF. The CDR3 nucleotides read TGTGCCAGCAGCGCATCCGGGACGGAGGCCCGGGGGCAGTACTTC. Full variable domain (remainder filled in from reference TRBV2 and TRBJ2-7): EPEVTQTPSHQVTQMGQEVILRCVPISNHLYFYWYRQILGQKVEFLVSFYNNEISEKSEIFDDQFSVERPDGSNFTLKIRSTKLEDSAMYFCASSASGTEARGQYFGPGTRLTVT.

The rearrangement joins TRBV5-1 to TRBJ2-1; D unclear. The V end lost 4 bases, the J end lost 10 bases, and 15 bases lay between the germline ends. Germline V gives CDR1 SGHRS, CDR2 YFSETQ. The CDR3 is 13 amino acids. The DNA of the CDR3 is TGCGCCAGCAGCACTGGCCCGCTCGGCGAGCAGTTCTTC. Translation gives CASSTGPLGEQFF.

This clone was observed a single time. V usage is TRBV7-3 and J usage is TRBJ2-3; 12 bases map to TRBD2. The length of the CDR3 is 15 residues. The germline CDR1 and CDR2 sequences are SGHTA and FQGTGA. The V segment lost 5 bases and the J segment 8 bases; nucleotides outside the gene matches: 8. CDR3 sequence (DNA): TGTGCCAGCAGCGAGCTAGCGGGAGGGCCGGGTACGCAGTATTTT. Translation gives CASSELAGGPGTQYF.

The J gene is TRBJ2-1, the V gene TRBV18, with unresolved D. The ends were cut back, 3 bases at V and 4 bases at J, with 10 bases in the middle. The CDR3 is made up of 14 amino acids. CDR1 and CDR2 from the germline V gene are KGHSH and LQKENI. This CDR3 reads CASSPGNPYNEQFF. The CDR3 DNA is TGTGCCAGCTCACCGGGTAACCCTTACAATGAGCAGTTCTTC. Together with reference TRBV18 and TRBJ2-1, the CDR3 gives the full variable domain: NAGVMQNPRHLVRRRGQEARLRCSPMKGHSHVYWYRQLPEEGLKFMVYLQKENIIDESGMPKERFSAEFPKEGPSILRIQQVVRGDSAAYFCASSPGNPYNEQFFGPGTRLTVL.

This clone has a single count. The chain carries TRBV15 and TRBJ2-5; perhaps D is TRBD1 or TRBD2 (5 bases each). CDR3 size: 16 residues. The V end was cut by 0 bases, the J end by 4 bases, with 15 bases between. From germline, CDR1 is LNHNV and CDR2 YYDKDF (reference sequence). The CDR3, as DNA: TGTGCCACCAGCAGAGATCCCGGGGCCGGGGCAGAGACCCAGTACTTC. Protein product: CATSRDPGAGAETQYF.

This chain links TRBV4-3 with TRBJ2-3; TRBD2 might be the D (5 bases). The CDR3 spans 17 residues. Deletions cut 4 bases from V and 0 bases from J, with 17 bases between. CDR1 and CDR2 (germline): LGHNA, YSLEER. The CDR3 DNA reads TGCGCCAGCAGCCTGCGTTCGGGATCTATCAGCACAGATACGCAGTATTTT. Translation gives CASSLRSGSISTDTQYF.

V gene TRBV11-2 combines with J gene TRBJ2-7; 10 bases map to TRBD2. The CDR3 has 16 amino acids. The germline CDR1 and CDR2 sequences are SGHAT and FQNNGV. The V and J ends lost 0 bases and 4 bases, in that order; junction bases with no gene match: 6. CDR3 in DNA: TGTGCCAGCAGCTTAGATAGCGGGGGGACCCCTTACGAGCAGTACTTC. Translation: CASSLDSGGTPYEQYF.

The chain is built from TRBV4-3 and TRBJ2-1, with D perhaps TRBD1 or TRBD2 (7 bases each). The CDR3 is made up of 15 amino acids. Germline V CDR1 and CDR2: LGHNA, YSLEER. V lost 0 bases and J 7 bases, leaving 13 bases between the germline ends. Written as DNA, the CDR3 is TGCGCCAGCAGCCAAGATGGGCAGGGGGGGAATGAGCAGTTCTTC. As protein: CASSQDGQGGNEQFF.

V is TRBV4-3 and J is TRBJ1-3; D might be TRBD1 (5 bases). The V gene lost 5 bases and the J gene lost 0 bases, with 11 bases spanning the gap. The CDR3 extends over 15 amino acids. From germline, CDR1 is LGHNA and CDR2 YSLEER. The CDR3 DNA sequence: TGCGCCAGCAGCAGCGGGACGGGCTCTGGAAACACCATATATTTT. This gives the protein CASSSGTGSGNTIYF.

This chain connects TRBV18 to TRBJ2-3, with 10 bases identical to TRBD2. The CDR3 totals 18 residues. V lost 0 bases to trimming and J lost 5 bases; unmatched junction nucleotides: 11. Germline CDR1 KGHSH, CDR2 LQKENI. CDR3 in amino acids: CASSPPPATGTSVDTQYF. The DNA of the CDR3 is TGTGCCAGCTCACCACCGCCAGCGACCGGGACTAGCGTAGATACGCAGTATTTT.

This clone appeared a single time. The gene calls are TRBV7-2 and TRBJ1-2; the D gene is possibly TRBD1 (6 bases). CDR1 and CDR2 from the germline V gene are SGHTA and FQGNSA. Deletions cut 4 bases from V and 14 bases from J, with 17 bases between. The CDR3 is made up of 12 amino acids. The CDR3 bases are TGTGCCAGCAGCTACCTAAGGGGGGGCGTGACCTTC. Its translation: CASSYLRGGVTF.

This chain links TRBV7-9 with TRBJ2-5, with 7 bases identical to TRBD1. This CDR3 is built from 15 residues. Germline CDR1 reads SEHNR; CDR2 reads FQNEAQ (reference sequence). Germline trimming cut 5 bases from V and 2 bases from J; bases unmatched to any gene: 8. The CDR3 sequence: CASSPDRRGQETQYF. CDR3 bases: TGTGCCAGCAGCCCGGACAGGCGCGGACAAGAGACCCAGTACTTC.

J is TRBJ2-5 and V is TRBV28; 12 bases align to TRBD2. The CDR3 runs to 17 residues. The germline V gene encodes CDR1 MDHEN and CDR2 SYDVKM. Unmatched junction bases numbered 9, after V lost 3 bases and J lost 4 bases. The DNA for the CDR3 is TGTGCCAGCAGTTTTCCCCTCGGACTAGCGGGATTAGAGACCCAGTACTTC. The encoded protein is CASSFPLGLAGLETQYF.

The J gene is TRBJ1-3, the V gene TRBV6-5; D ambiguous. The CDR3 spans 12 residues. V lost 5 bases and J lost 4, with 6 bases in between. CDR1 and CDR2 (germline): MNHEY, SVGAGI. CDR3: CASSLAGNTIYF. CDR3 bases: TGTGCCAGCAGTCTCGCGGGAAACACCATATATTTT.

The genes are TRBV28 and TRBJ1-3; D gene ambiguous. Germline assignment: CDR1 MDHEN and CDR2 SYDVKM. V lost 0 bases and J 9 bases, leaving 18 bases between the germline ends. The CDR3 consists of 16 residues. In DNA, the CDR3 is TGTGCCAGCAGTTTATGGGGCCCGAACAAGGTGGGCACCATATATTTT. Translation gives CASSLWGPNKVGTIYF.

This clone was seen a handful of times. The rearrangement joins TRBV3-1 (or the pseudogene TRBV3-2) to TRBJ2-3, with 13 bases matching TRBD2. The germline V gene has CDR1 LGHDT and CDR2 YNNKEL (reference sequence). Trimming took 0 bases from V and 3 from J; bases not matched to a gene: 9. CDR3 size: 19 residues. The CDR3 nucleotides are TGTGCCAGCAGCCAAGACCCGACTAGCGGGAGGCCGGGGACAGATACGCAGTATTTT. Amino acids: CASSQDPTSGRPGTDTQYF.

V and J are TRBV30 and TRBJ1-4; D may be TRBD1 (5 bases). The CDR3 spans 12 residues. From germline, CDR1 is GTSNPN and CDR2 SVGIG (reference sequence). V was clipped by 3 bases and J by 8 bases, with 10 bases between them. The CDR3 loop is CAWRDPGEKLFF. In nucleotides, the CDR3 is TGTGCCTGGAGGGACCCAGGGGAAAAACTGTTTTTT.

The chain couples TRBV21-1 to TRBJ2-5. TRBV21-1 is flagged as a pseudogene. The CDR3 sequence is 14 residues long. The CDR3 bases are TGTGCCAGCAGCACCCGCGTGCAGGAGGAGACCCAGTACTTC. It encodes CASSTRVQEETQYF.

For the CDR3, the DNA is TGTGCCAGCAGCCAAACGACGGGGGGGCAGTACTTC. This sequence encodes CASSQTTGGQYF. The chain carries TRBV5-4 and TRBJ2-7; 7 bases line up with TRBD2. The length of the CDR3 is 12 residues. Germline V lookup: CDR1 SGHNT, CDR2 YYREEE (reference sequence). V was clipped by 4 bases and J by 9 bases; unmatched bases: 7.

The chain couples TRBV7-9 to TRBJ2-5; 7 positions agree with TRBD1. CDR1 SEHNR and CDR2 FQNEAQ come from the germline V gene (reference sequence). Losses at the gene ends were 5 bases for V and 0 bases for J; bases not matched to a gene: 12. The CDR3 contains 17 residues. The CDR3 sequence: CASSRAPTGAYQETQYF. The CDR3 DNA follows: TGTGCCAGCAGCCGTGCCCCTACAGGGGCGTACCAAGAGACCCAGTACTTC.